This T cell receptor (beta chain) was observed in a study of T cells in Graves' hyperthyroidism and ophthalmopathy. General study results and limits: Prediction of ophthalmopathy progression came a median around 6 months pre-onset.

Amplified regions were TCR beta CDR3 sequences from RNA transcripts. During a first-round RT-PCR of the TCR CDR3, the HTBI primer set was used. In TCRdb, the multiplex PCR reads were re-called with MiXCR into one record per CDR3 protein. Of hundreds of thousands of distinct CDR3 sequences in the sample, roughly 14% were seen once. The germline V gene has CDR1 SNHLY and CDR2 FYNNEI. V was clipped by 2 bases and J by 8 bases, with 28 bases between them. The CDR3 runs to 19 residues. Clinicians diagnosed patients from clinical symptoms, serum thyroxine and TRAb, thyroid ultrasound and orbital computed tomography. PBMCs were derived from 10 ml fresh peripheral blood. This clonotype was seen ten or more times. Its target is not known.

The chain has TRBV2 and TRBJ2-1; tentatively, D is TRBD2 (7 bases). Input material: blood. This TCR was sampled from a man younger than 35 with Graves' ophthalmopathy. The CDR3 bases are TGTGCCAGCAGTGAAAGGGGTACGGGCGGGGGCCTCTATAGGGATGAGCAGTTCTTC. Protein product: CASSERGTGGGLYRDEQFF.